This T cell receptor beta chain was documented in a study of blood T cell repertoires in COVID-19. Across the whole study: Acute-phase and convalescent COVID-19 samples originated in the United States, Italy and Spain. The analysed material was cDNA or gDNA that came from T cells, B-cell-depleted T cells, or PBMCs.

Germline V gene data show CDR1 as MNHEY and CDR2 as SVGEGT. V shed 6 bases and J 6 bases; nucleotides not matched to a gene: 11. This CDR3 is 15 amino acids long. Sequencing was performed with immunoSEQ multiplex PCR; in TCRdb, only in-frame clones are kept and a portion is missing. The sample comprises approximately 260,000 clones, around four fifths of which are singletons, and about 4% rests with the top ten. The sequence came from a woman in her 40s with active or convalescent COVID-19. Sequencing was done on a sample of peripheral blood. The chain carries TRBV6-2 or TRBV6-3 and TRBJ2-3; 8 nucleotides line up with TRBD2. The CDR3 coding sequence is TGTGCCAGCAGCTCGGGACTAGGGGGTTCGGATACGCAGTATTTT. It encodes CASSSGLGGSDTQYF.